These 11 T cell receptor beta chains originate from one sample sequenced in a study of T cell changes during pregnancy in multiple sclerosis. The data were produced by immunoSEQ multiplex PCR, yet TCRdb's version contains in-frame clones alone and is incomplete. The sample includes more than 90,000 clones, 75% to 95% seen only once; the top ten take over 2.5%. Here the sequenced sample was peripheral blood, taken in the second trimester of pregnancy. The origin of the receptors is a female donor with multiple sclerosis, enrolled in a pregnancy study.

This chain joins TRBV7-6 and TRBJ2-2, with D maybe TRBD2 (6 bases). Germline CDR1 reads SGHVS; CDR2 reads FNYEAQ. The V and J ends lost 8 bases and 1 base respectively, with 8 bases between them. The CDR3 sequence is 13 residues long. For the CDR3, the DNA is TGTGCCAGCCGGCGGGGGAACACCGGGGAGCTGTTTTTT. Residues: CASRRGNTGELFF. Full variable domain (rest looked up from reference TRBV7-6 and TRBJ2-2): GAGVSQSPRYKVTKRGQDVALRCDPISGHVSLYWYRQALGQGPEFLTYFNYEAQQDKSGLPNDRFSAERPEGSISTLTIQRTEQRDSAMYRCASRRGNTGELFFGEGSRLTVL.

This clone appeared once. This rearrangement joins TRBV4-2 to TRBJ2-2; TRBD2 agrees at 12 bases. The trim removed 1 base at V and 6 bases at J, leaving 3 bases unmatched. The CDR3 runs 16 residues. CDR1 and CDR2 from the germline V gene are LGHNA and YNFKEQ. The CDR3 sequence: CASSQATSGRSGELFF. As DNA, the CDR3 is TGTGCCAGCAGCCAAGCGACTAGCGGGAGATCCGGGGAGCTGTTTTTT.

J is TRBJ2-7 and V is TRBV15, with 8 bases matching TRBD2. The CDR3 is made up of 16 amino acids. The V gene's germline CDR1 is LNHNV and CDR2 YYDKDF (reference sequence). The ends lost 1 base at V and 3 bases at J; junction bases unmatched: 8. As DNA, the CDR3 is TGTGCCACCAGCAGAGGGGAATTGGCGGGAGGCTACGAGCAGTACTTC. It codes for CATSRGELAGGYEQYF.

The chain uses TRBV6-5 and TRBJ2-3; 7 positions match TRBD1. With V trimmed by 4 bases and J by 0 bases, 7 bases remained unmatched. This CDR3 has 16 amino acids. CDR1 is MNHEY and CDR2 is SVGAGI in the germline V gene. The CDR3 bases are TGTGCCAGCAGTTCCCAGACAGGGCTAAGCACAGATACGCAGTATTTT. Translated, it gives CASSSQTGLSTDTQYF.

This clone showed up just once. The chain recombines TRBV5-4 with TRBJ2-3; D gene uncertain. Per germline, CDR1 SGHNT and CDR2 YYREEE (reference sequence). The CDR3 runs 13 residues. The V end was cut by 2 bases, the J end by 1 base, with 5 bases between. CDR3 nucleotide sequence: TGTGCCAGCAGCTTCCTACGCACAGATACGCAGTATTTT. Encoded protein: CASSFLRTDTQYF.

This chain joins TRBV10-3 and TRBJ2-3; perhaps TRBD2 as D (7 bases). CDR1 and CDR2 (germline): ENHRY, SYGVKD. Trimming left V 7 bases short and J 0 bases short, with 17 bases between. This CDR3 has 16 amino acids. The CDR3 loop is CAITELGGGSTDTQYF. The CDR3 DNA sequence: TGTGCCATCACCGAATTGGGAGGGGGGAGCACAGATACGCAGTATTTT.

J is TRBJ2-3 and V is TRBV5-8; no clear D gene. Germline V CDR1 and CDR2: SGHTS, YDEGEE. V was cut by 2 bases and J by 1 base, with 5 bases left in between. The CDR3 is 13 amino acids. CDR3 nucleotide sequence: TGTGCCAGCAGCTTCCAGGGCACAGATACGCAGTATTTT. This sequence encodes CASSFQGTDTQYF.

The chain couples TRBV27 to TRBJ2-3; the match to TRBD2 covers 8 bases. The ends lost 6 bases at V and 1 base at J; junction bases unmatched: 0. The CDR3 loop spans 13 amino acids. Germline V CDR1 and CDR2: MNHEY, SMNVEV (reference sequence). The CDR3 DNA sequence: TGTGCCAGCAGACTAGCGGGCACAGATACGCAGTATTTT. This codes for CASRLAGTDTQYF.

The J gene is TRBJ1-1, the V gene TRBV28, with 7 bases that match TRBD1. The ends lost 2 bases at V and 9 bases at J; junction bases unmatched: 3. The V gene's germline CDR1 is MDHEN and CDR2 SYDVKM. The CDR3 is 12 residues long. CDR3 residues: CASSLTQGQAFF. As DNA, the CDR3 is TGTGCCAGCAGTTTAACACAGGGGCAAGCTTTCTTT.

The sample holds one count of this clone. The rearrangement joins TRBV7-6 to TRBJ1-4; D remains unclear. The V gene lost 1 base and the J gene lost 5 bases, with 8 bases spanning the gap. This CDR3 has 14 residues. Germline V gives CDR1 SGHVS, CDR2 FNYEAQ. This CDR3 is CASSLGLFNEKLFF. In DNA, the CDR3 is TGTGCCAGCAGCTTAGGACTATTCAATGAAAAACTGTTTTTT.

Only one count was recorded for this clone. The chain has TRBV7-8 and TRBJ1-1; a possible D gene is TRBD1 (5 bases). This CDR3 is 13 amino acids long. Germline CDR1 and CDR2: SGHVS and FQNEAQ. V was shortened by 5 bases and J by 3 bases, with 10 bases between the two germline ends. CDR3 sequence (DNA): TGTGCCAGCAGCCAACCGGGGGACACTGAAGCTTTCTTT. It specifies CASSQPGDTEAFF. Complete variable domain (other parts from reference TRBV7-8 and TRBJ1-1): GAGVSQSPRYKVAKRGQDVALRCDPISGHVSLFWYQQALGQGPEFLTYFQNEAQLDKSGLPSDRFFAERPEGSVSTLKIQRTQQEDSAVYLCASSQPGDTEAFFGQGTRLTVV.